Presented here are 21 T cell receptor beta chains from one specimen sequenced in a study of beta chain features in type 1 diabetes. TCRB transcripts that were expressed got sequenced, as all of the isolated RNA had been reverse transcribed. The method was immunoSEQ multiplex PCR; TCRdb's version includes in-frame clones alone and lacks a portion of them. Of 600,000 to 700,000 clones listed, 13% were seen once; the top ten hold about 0.02%. For these TCRs, the target antigens are not known. Study observations and caveats: In all four CD4+ subsets, TCRB CDR3 length was significantly, moderately reduced in type 1 diabetes.

The source material was naive CD4+ T cells from blood. These receptors were taken from a man aged 18 to 30 with type 1 diabetes.

This clone appeared a few times. The chain carries TRBV9 and TRBJ2-5; D is unresolved. The CDR3 sequence is 15 residues long. Germline lookup yields CDR1 SGDLS and CDR2 YYNGEE. Between the trimmed V and J ends, which lost 3 bases and 1 base, there was a span of 13 bases. The CDR3 sequence: CASSATPAPQETQYF. CDR3 coding DNA: TGTGCCAGCAGCGCGACACCTGCACCCCAAGAGACCCAGTACTTC.

The gene calls are TRBV27 and TRBJ1-2, with TRBD1 as a possible D gene (5 bases). The V end was cut by 3 bases, the J end by 5 bases, with 10 bases between. Germline lookup yields CDR1 MNHEY and CDR2 SMNVEV (reference sequence). This CDR3 contains 13 residues. The CDR3 sequence is CASSFQGGYGYTF. The DNA of the CDR3 is TGTGCCAGCAGTTTTCAGGGAGGATATGGCTACACCTTC.

The rearrangement links TRBV9 to TRBJ2-7, with 7 positions matching TRBD1. This CDR3 is built from 15 residues. In germline, CDR1 is SGDLS, CDR2 YYNGEE. Unmatched junction bases numbered 5, after V lost 0 bases and J lost 2 bases. CDR3 loop: CASSVGQGEAYEQYF. In DNA form, the CDR3 reads TGTGCCAGCAGCGTAGGGCAGGGGGAAGCCTACGAGCAGTACTTC.

The chain joins TRBV7-9 to TRBJ2-7; D is perhaps TRBD1 (6 bases). CDR1 is SEHNR and CDR2 is FQNEAQ in the germline V gene (reference sequence). The CDR3 loop spans 15 amino acids. V lost 5 bases to trimming and J lost 5 bases, with 19 bases between them. CDR3 residues: CASSTYQGLADEQYF. The DNA of the CDR3 is TGTGCCAGCAGCACCTACCAGGGGCTGGCGGACGAGCAGTACTTC.

Details on this clone: This specimen includes other DNA sequences encoding the same CDR3. The rearrangement links TRBV30 to TRBJ2-3, with D possibly being TRBD2 (6 bases). Trimming removed 0 bases at V and 4 bases at J, with 11 bases between. Looked up from germline, CDR1 is GTSNPN and CDR2 is SVGIG (reference sequence). The CDR3 is 14 amino acids. CDR3 protein: CAWSVSSGADTQYF. The CDR3 coding sequence is TGTGCCTGGAGTGTATCTTCGGGGGCAGATACGCAGTATTTT.

In DNA, the CDR3 is TGCAGCGTTGAATTGGGACCTGGTTCGGAAAAACTGTTTTTT. Its translation is CSVELGPGSEKLFF. This rearrangement joins TRBV29-1 to TRBJ1-4, with a possible D match to TRBD1 (5 bases). This CDR3 is built from 14 residues. V lost 2 bases and J 8 bases, leaving 15 bases between the germline ends. Germline V CDR1 and CDR2: SQVTM, ANQGSEA. Supplemented by reference TRBV29-1 and TRBJ1-4, the full variable domain reads SAVISQKPSRDICQRGTSLTIQCQVDSQVTMMFWYRQQPGQSLTLIATANQGSEATYESGFVIDKFPISRPNLTFSTLTVSNMSPEDSSIYLCSVELGPGSEKLFFGSGTQLSVL.

The chain has TRBV6-1 and TRBJ2-3; D unresolved. V was trimmed by 11 bases and J by 2 bases, leaving 11 bases between them. Germline CDR1 MNHNS, CDR2 SASEGT. The CDR3 extends over 12 amino acids. CDR3 coding DNA: TGTGCCGTAATCAGCTACACAGATACGCAGTATTTT. Protein product: CAVISYTDTQYF.

This chain links TRBV5-1 with TRBJ2-2; 9 bases line up with TRBD2. The CDR3 totals 16 residues. Germline V gives CDR1 SGHRS, CDR2 YFSETQ. The V gene end was trimmed by 0 bases and the J gene end by 3 bases; junction bases not matched to a gene: 3. CDR3 nucleotide sequence: TGCGCCAGCAGCTTGGAAGAGCGGGGGGACACCGGGGAGCTGTTTTTT. As protein: CASSLEERGDTGELFF. The full variable domain, completed using reference TRBV5-1 and TRBJ2-2, is KAGVTQTPRYLIKTRGQQVTLSCSPISGHRSVSWYQQTPGQGLQFLFEYFSETQRNKGNFPGRFSGRQFSNSRSEMNVSTLELGDSALYLCASSLEERGDTGELFFGEGSRLTVL.

This clone was seen a handful of times. Sequence at one end of the junction differs from germline and may be a read error. The CDR3 sequence is CASSVSGTAPEQYF. CDR3 sequence (DNA): TGTGCCAGCAGTGTATCCGGGACGGCGCCCGAGCAGTACTTC. The chain employs TRBV27 and TRBJ2-5, with D perhaps given as TRBD1 or TRBD2 (5 bases each). The better agreement between TRBJ2-7 and the DNA end casts doubt on the J call. Germline V gene data show CDR1 as MNHEY and CDR2 as SMNVEV (reference sequence). The CDR3 runs 14 residues.

Only a few counts were recorded for this clone. The chain employs TRBV10-3 and TRBJ1-1; no reliable D call. The germline V gene has CDR1 ENHRY and CDR2 SYGVKD. CDR3 length: 14 residues. In DNA, the CDR3 is TGTGCACTCCGCGCCGAACCGACCCACACTGAAGCTTTCTTT. Its protein product is CALRAEPTHTEAFF.

The table lists this clone with a few counts. This sample includes further DNA sequences coding for the same CDR3. The chain carries TRBV18 and TRBJ2-3; the D is unclear. Trimming took off 0 bases at V and 0 bases at J, with 7 bases between the two ends. Germline V gene lookup returns CDR1 KGHSH and CDR2 LQKENI. The CDR3 contains 15 residues. CDR3 DNA: TGTGCCAGCTCACCACCGGGCAGAAGCACAGATACGCAGTATTTT. Its translation is CASSPPGRSTDTQYF.

Regarding this clone: Other DNA sequences in this sample translate to the same CDR3. The rearrangement uses TRBV2 and TRBJ1-2, with D unresolved. In germline, CDR1 is SNHLY, CDR2 FYNNEI. V lost 6 bases to trimming and J lost 5 bases, with 10 bases between them. The CDR3 has 12 amino acids. The CDR3 coding sequence is TGTGCCAGCAGCGGAGATGGTTATGGCTACACCTTC. This encodes CASSGDGYGYTF.

The CDR3 nucleotides read TGTGCCTGGACCGCCTTCCCCTCCTACGAGCAGTACTTC. This translates into CAWTAFPSYEQYF. This chain uses TRBV30 with TRBJ2-7; no clear D. Per the germline V gene, CDR1 is GTSNPN and CDR2 is SVGIG (reference sequence). V lost 4 bases and J 0 bases, leaving 10 bases between the germline ends. The CDR3 runs to 13 residues.

This clone has only a few counts. The gene calls are TRBV29-1 and TRBJ1-1; possibly TRBD1 for D (6 bases). Trimming took off 5 bases at V and 0 bases at J, with 10 bases between the two ends. The CDR3 runs 13 residues. Per germline, CDR1 SQVTM and CDR2 ANQGSEA. CDR3 DNA: TGCAGCGTTTCTGACAGGTTGAACACTGAAGCTTTCTTT. Translation: CSVSDRLNTEAFF.

The V and J genes are TRBV6-5 and TRBJ2-3; 9 positions agree with TRBD2. After removal of 0 bases from V and 4 bases from J, the junction contained 5 bases not matched to a gene. Germline CDR1 is MNHEY and CDR2 is SVGAGI. The CDR3 has 16 residues. CDR3 residues: CASSYSRLAGSDTQYF. The DNA for the CDR3 is TGTGCCAGCAGTTACTCAAGGCTAGCGGGATCAGATACGCAGTATTTT.

This clone was detected only a few times. The chain links TRBV11-3 to TRBJ2-3; D gene uncertain. The CDR3 spans 12 residues. From germline, CDR1 is SGHNT and CDR2 YENEEA. V was shortened by 2 bases and J by 3 bases, with 3 bases between the two germline ends. CDR3 in amino acids: CASSLQTDTQYF. The CDR3 DNA follows: TGTGCCAGCAGCTTACAAACAGATACGCAGTATTTT.

V is TRBV27 and J is TRBJ2-1; a weak D match, TRBD2 (5 bases). V shed 5 bases and J shed 9 bases, with 14 bases lying between them. Germline CDR1 is MNHEY and CDR2 is SMNVEV (reference sequence). There are 13 residues in the CDR3. In nucleotides, the CDR3 is TGTGCCAGCAGTCCAGAAGGCGGGCCTGAGCAGTTCTTC. Translating it yields CASSPEGGPEQFF.

There are a few counts of this clone. The chain combines TRBV4-2 with TRBJ1-6, with D perhaps TRBD1 (6 bases). Germline CDR1 is LGHNA and CDR2 is YNFKEQ. This CDR3 spans 16 amino acids. V was shortened by 1 base and J by 10 bases, with 17 bases between the two germline ends. CDR3 DNA: TGTGCCAGCAGCCAAGCCATGCGGGGGCAGGGGTCACCCCTCCACTTT. This gives the protein CASSQAMRGQGSPLHF.

The J gene is TRBJ1-4, the V gene TRBV13, with D uncertain. Germline CDR1 reads PRHDT; CDR2 reads FYEKMQ (reference sequence). This CDR3 spans 13 amino acids. Deletions cut 2 bases from V and 8 bases from J, with 9 bases between. CDR3 DNA sequence: TGTGCCAGCAGCTTAAATGAAGAGGAAAAACTGTTTTTT. Its protein product is CASSLNEEEKLFF.

This clone showed up just a few times. Distinct nucleotide sequences in the sample also encode this CDR3. The chain combines TRBV6-5 with TRBJ1-1, with a possible D match to TRBD1 (5 bases). Germline CDR1 and CDR2: MNHEY and SVGAGI. V was clipped by 0 bases and J by 4 bases, with 9 bases between them. This CDR3 has 14 amino acids. CDR3 DNA: TGTGCCAGCAGTTACTCCGGGGGGGGCACTGAAGCTTTCTTT. It specifies CASSYSGGGTEAFF.

This clone was seen a single time. The genes are TRBV19 and TRBJ1-2; the match to TRBD1 covers 9 bases. Trimming took 5 bases from V and 4 from J; bases not matched to a gene: 14. Germline values: CDR1 LNHDA, CDR2 SQIVND (reference sequence). The CDR3 has 17 residues. Written as DNA, the CDR3 is TGTGCCAGTAGTGTCGGAACAGGGGGCGTCAAGATCTATGGCTACACCTTC. It is translated as CASSVGTGGVKIYGYTF. Supplemented by reference TRBV19 and TRBJ1-2, the full variable domain reads DGGITQSPKYLFRKEGQNVTLSCEQNLNHDAMYWYRQDPGQGLRLIYYSQIVNDFQKGDIAEGYSVSREKKESFPLTVTSAQKNPTAFYLCASSVGTGGVKIYGYTFGSGTRLTVV.